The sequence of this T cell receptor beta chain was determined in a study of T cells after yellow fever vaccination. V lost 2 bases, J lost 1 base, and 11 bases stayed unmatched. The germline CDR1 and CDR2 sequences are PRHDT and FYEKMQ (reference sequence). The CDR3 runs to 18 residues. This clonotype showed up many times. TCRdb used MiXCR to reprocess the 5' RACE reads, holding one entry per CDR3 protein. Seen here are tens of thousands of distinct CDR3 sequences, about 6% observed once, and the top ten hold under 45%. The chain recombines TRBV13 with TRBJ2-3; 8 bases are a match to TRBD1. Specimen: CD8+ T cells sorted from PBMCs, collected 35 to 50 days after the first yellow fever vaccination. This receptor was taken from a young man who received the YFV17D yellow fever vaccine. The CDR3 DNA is TGTGCCAGCAGCTTATTCGCCGGACAGGGATGGGGCACAGATACGCAGTATTTT. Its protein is CASSLFAGQGWGTDTQYF.